This T cell receptor (beta chain) derives from a study of blood T cell repertoires in COVID-19. Per germline, CDR1 MDHEN and CDR2 SYDVKM. This CDR3 is 13 amino acids long. Trimming pared 1 base from V and 6 bases from J, leaving 10 bases between. Two negative PCRs, clearance, or symptom resolution had been documented for recovered Cohort 3 donors. Assay: immunoSEQ multiplex PCR; the TCRdb copy retains only in-frame clones and omits some. The sample records more than 200,000 clones, more than 75% being singletons. The TCR sequence derives from a woman aged 45 to 65 who had recovered from COVID-19. Sequenced input: PBMCs or T cells enriched from blood (not recorded which). The chain couples TRBV28 to TRBJ2-7; D may be TRBD2 (6 bases). Written as DNA, the CDR3 is TGTGCCAGCAGTTTATCGGGGGAGTCCGAGCAGTACTTC. As protein: CASSLSGESEQYF. The whole variable domain, remainder taken from reference TRBV28 and TRBJ2-7, is DVKVTQSSRYLVKRTGEKVFLECVQDMDHENMFWYRQDPGLGLRLIYFSYDVKMKEKGDIPEGYSVSREKKERFSLILESASTNQTSMYLCASSLSGESEQYFGPGTRLTVT.